These 5 T cell receptor beta chains originate from one sample sequenced in a study of blood T cell repertoires in COVID-19. Clones were read by immunoSEQ multiplex PCR, and TCRdb kept only the in-frame ones, dropping some. The sample lists more than 300,000 clones; more than 70% were seen once. The sample was peripheral blood. These receptors were taken from a woman aged 50 to 60 with acute or convalescent COVID-19.

This clone was recorded once. The chain has TRBV6-2 or TRBV6-3 and TRBJ2-1; TRBD2 agrees at 7 bases. This CDR3 comprises 16 residues. Germline-derived CDR1 and CDR2 are MNHEY and SVGEGT. V was clipped by 0 bases and J by 8 bases; unmatched bases: 10. The CDR3 DNA reads TGTGCCAGCAGTTACTCCCCCGAACGGGAGGTCGATGAGCAGTTCTTC. Translation gives CASSYSPEREVDEQFF.

V is TRBV5-1 and J is TRBJ1-3; weak D call: TRBD1 (5 bases). The CDR3 has 16 residues. V shed 0 bases and J shed 0 bases, with 10 bases lying between them. From germline, CDR1 is SGHRS and CDR2 YFSETQ. The CDR3 spells CASSLGDGGSGNTIYF. The CDR3 DNA follows: TGCGCCAGCAGCTTGGGTGACGGGGGCTCTGGAAACACCATATATTTT.

This chain joins TRBV5-1 and TRBJ2-5; 9 positions agree with TRBD1. J lost 2 bases, V lost 4 bases, and 12 bases had no gene match. The CDR3 loop spans 17 amino acids. Germline lookup yields CDR1 SGHRS and CDR2 YFSETQ. CDR3 sequence: CASSVNLNRGQQETQYF. CDR3 DNA: TGCGCCAGCAGCGTCAACCTAAACAGGGGGCAACAAGAGACCCAGTACTTC.

The DNA of the CDR3 is TGTGCCAGCAGCTTACTGGCTAGCGGGGGCCCCTTCTCCTACAATGAGCAGTTCTTC. Translated, it gives CASSLLASGGPFSYNEQFF. This chain joins TRBV7-2 and TRBJ2-1, with 10 nucleotides matching TRBD2. CDR1 is SGHTA, CDR2 FQGNSA, per germline. The CDR3 is 19 residues long. V trimming: 2 bases; J trimming: 0 bases; junction bases outside the gene matches: 10.

V is TRBV7-2 and J is TRBJ2-7; D unresolved. CDR1 is SGHTA and CDR2 is FQGNSA in the germline V gene. This CDR3 has 17 amino acids. Trimming cost V 4 bases and J 6 bases, with 25 bases left between them. Written as DNA, the CDR3 is TGTGCCAGCAGCTCCTGGGCCGCCGACCGTAGGCAGAGCGAGCAGTACTTC. It encodes CASSSWAADRRQSEQYF.